This T cell receptor beta chain was profiled in a study of technical replicates of blood from a few donors. Germline values: CDR1 MNHNS, CDR2 SASEGT. The CDR3 totals 14 residues. The junction had 4 bases not matched to a gene; V was cut back by 6 bases and J by 0 bases. The protocol was immunoSEQ multiplex PCR, while the TCRdb copy is restricted to in-frame clones and leaves out a portion. This table has 99,000 or so clones, roughly 96% appearing once. This sequence originates from a human donor in good health. Sequencing input: T cells isolated from PBMCs. The chain employs TRBV6-1 and TRBJ1-2, with TRBD1 matching over 7 bases. The CDR3 is CASRRDSSNYGYTF. CDR3 bases: TGTGCCAGCAGAAGGGACAGCTCTAACTATGGCTACACCTTC.